This passage covers 20 T cell receptor beta chains from one sample sequenced in a study of shared clonotypes between healthy human individuals. The table came from immunoSEQ multiplex PCR; TCRdb's copy has only in-frame clones and leaves some out. Of 550,000 to 850,000 clones listed, roughly 70% were seen once; the top ten hold over 1.5%. The source material was memory CD4+ T cells sorted from blood. Subset in this sample: CD45RA-negative fraction. The origin of the receptors is a woman aged 25-40 years in good health.

The CDR3 region has the DNA TGTGCCAGCAGTTACGTACTAGCTAACTACAATGAGCAGTTCTTC. It translates to CASSYVLANYNEQFF. The chain recombines TRBV6-6 with TRBJ2-1; maybe TRBD2 (6 bases). The V end was cut by 2 bases, the J end by 3 bases, with 11 bases between. The CDR3 has 15 residues. CDR1 and CDR2 from the germline V gene are MNHNY and SVGAGI (reference sequence).

This chain's CDR3 is CATRPRSGANVLTF. The CDR3 region has the DNA TGTGCCACCAGGCCCCGCTCTGGGGCCAACGTCCTGACTTTC. V usage is TRBV28 and J usage is TRBJ2-6, with D unresolved. The germline gives CDR1 MDHEN, CDR2 SYDVKM. V was pared by 10 bases and J by 0 bases, with 10 bases between. The CDR3 covers 14 residues.

The genes are TRBV30 and TRBJ2-5, with D perhaps being TRBD1 or TRBD2 (6 bases each). With the DNA end fitting TRBJ2-7 better, the J assignment may be wrong. The CDR3 is 18 residues long. Germline assignment: CDR1 GTSNPN and CDR2 SVGIG (reference sequence). This CDR3 reads CAWSVPGRNPQGSYEQYF. The CDR3 DNA follows: TGTGCCTGGAGTGTACCTGGGAGGAACCCTCAGGGGTCCTACGAGCAGTACTTC.

This chain uses TRBV7-9 with TRBJ2-5; 10 positions match TRBD2. Per germline, CDR1 SEHNR and CDR2 FQNEAQ (reference sequence). The J segment lost 5 bases and the V segment lost 4 bases, leaving 7 bases of the junction unmatched. The CDR3 extends over 15 amino acids. CDR3: CASSYGLAEVETQYF. CDR3 sequence (DNA): TGTGCCAGCAGCTACGGACTAGCGGAGGTGGAGACCCAGTACTTC.

The J gene is TRBJ2-2, the V gene TRBV28, with 8 bases fitting TRBD1. Germline values: CDR1 MDHEN, CDR2 SYDVKM. Unmatched junction bases numbered 9, after V lost 2 bases and J lost 4 bases. This CDR3 spans 17 amino acids. CDR3 sequence (DNA): TGTGCCAGCAGTTTAAGGGCAGGGGGCCCCTCCACCGGGGAGCTGTTTTTT. Its protein product is CASSLRAGGPSTGELFF.

The chain recombines TRBV19 with TRBJ1-2; 12 bases are a match to TRBD1. Germline V gene sequence: CDR1 LNHDA, CDR2 SQIVND (reference sequence). The CDR3 contains 15 residues. V lost 5 bases and J lost 4; bases outside the gene matches: 5. The CDR3 DNA follows: TGTGCCAGTAGTCGGGGACAGGGGGCCCTCTATGGCTACACCTTC. Its translation is CASSRGQGALYGYTF.

The chain employs TRBV7-8 and TRBJ1-2; possibly TRBD1 for D (5 bases). From germline, CDR1 is SGHVS and CDR2 FQNEAQ. V lost 5 bases, J lost 5 bases, and 18 bases lay in between. This CDR3 is built from 15 residues. This CDR3 is CASSPTGGIGYGYTF. CDR3 DNA: TGTGCCAGCAGCCCTACTGGGGGGATAGGGTATGGCTACACCTTC.

The chain has TRBV5-1 and TRBJ1-1; 8 bases align to TRBD1. The CDR3 covers 20 residues. Germline CDR1 is SGHRS and CDR2 is YFSETQ. Trimming at V came to 4 bases and at J to 0 bases, leaving 20 bases not matched to a gene. Here the CDR3 DNA reads TGCGCCAGCAGCCCGGGACAGGCCGTAATGTATAACTACATGAACACTGAAGCTTTCTTT. Amino acids: CASSPGQAVMYNYMNTEAFF.

This sequence joins TRBV18 and TRBJ1-2, with TRBD1 matching 7 bases. Losses at the gene ends were 2 bases for V and 7 bases for J; bases not matched to a gene: 16. Germline CDR1 is KGHSH and CDR2 is LQKENI. The CDR3 totals 17 residues. The CDR3 coding sequence is TGTGCCAGCTCACCAGAACGAAGAGGGGGCACCCTTTCTGGCTACACCTTC. Its protein is CASSPERRGGTLSGYTF.

The rearrangement joins TRBV28 to TRBJ1-5; perhaps TRBD1 as D (6 bases). Per germline, CDR1 MDHEN and CDR2 SYDVKM. The CDR3 has 15 residues. V was shortened by 6 bases and J by 1 base, with 13 bases between the two germline ends. In DNA form, the CDR3 reads TGTGCCAGCAGGACAGGAGGACCAAGCAATCAGCCCCAGCATTTT. The encoded protein is CASRTGGPSNQPQHF.

The chain is built from TRBV4-2 and TRBJ1-4; no reliable D call. V was shortened by 1 base and J by 5 bases, with 8 bases between the two germline ends. In germline, CDR1 is LGHNA, CDR2 YNFKEQ. The CDR3 runs 14 residues. This CDR3 reads CASSQGGSNEKLFF. The CDR3, as DNA: TGTGCCAGCAGCCAAGGTGGCTCCAATGAAAAACTGTTTTTT.

The V gene is TRBV6-1, the J gene TRBJ1-2; D not resolved. Germline assignment: CDR1 MNHNS and CDR2 SASEGT. V was cut by 10 bases and J by 3 bases, with 3 bases left in between. This CDR3 contains 9 residues. The CDR3 protein is CAIDYGYTF. The DNA for the CDR3 is TGTGCCATCGACTATGGCTACACCTTC.

In this sample, this clone turned up a few times. This chain connects TRBV20-1 to TRBJ2-1; D not resolved. CDR1 is DFQATT, CDR2 SNEGSKA, per germline (reference sequence). The ends were cut back, 5 bases at V and 4 bases at J, with 6 bases in the middle. The CDR3 has 11 residues. CDR3 amino acids: CSALKYNEQFF. Here the CDR3 DNA reads TGCAGTGCTCTGAAGTACAATGAGCAGTTCTTC.

This clone appeared a few times. The V and J genes are TRBV28 and TRBJ1-6, with 7 bases identical to TRBD1. CDR3 length equals 12 residues. With 6 bases clipped from V and 9 bases from J, the junction kept 2 bases outside the gene matches. CDR1 is MDHEN and CDR2 is SYDVKM in the germline V gene. The CDR3 protein is CASSHRGSPLHF. The CDR3 coding sequence is TGTGCCAGCAGCCACAGGGGTTCACCCCTCCACTTT. The full variable domain, in which reference TRBV28 and TRBJ1-6 provide the parts outside the CDR3, is DVKVTQSSRYLVKRTGEKVFLECVQDMDHENMFWYRQDPGLGLRLIYFSYDVKMKEKGDIPEGYSVSREKKERFSLILESASTNQTSMYLCASSHRGSPLHFGNGTRLTVT.

This rearrangement joins TRBV19 to TRBJ2-1; 9 bases map to TRBD1. The CDR3 length is 15 residues. Germline values: CDR1 LNHDA, CDR2 SQIVND (reference sequence). Trimming removed 8 bases from V and 5 bases from J; junction bases left unmatched: 10. The CDR3 DNA reads TGTGCCAGTGGATCCCGGGACAGGGTGAACAATGAGCAGTTCTTC. Protein product: CASGSRDRVNNEQFF.

A single count supports this clone. The chain joins TRBV7-6 to TRBJ2-3; D is undetermined. The V and J ends lost 5 bases and 5 bases respectively, with 8 bases between them. Germline V gives CDR1 SGHVS, CDR2 FNYEAQ. CDR3 length: 12 residues. The DNA for the CDR3 is TGTGCCAGCAGCCTCCACCGAGATACGCAGTATTTT. Its protein product is CASSLHRDTQYF.

The chain links TRBV6-1 to TRBJ2-1; 12 nucleotides match TRBD2. This CDR3 contains 18 residues. With 2 bases clipped from V and 4 bases from J, the junction kept 9 bases outside the gene matches. The germline CDR1 and CDR2 sequences are MNHNS and SASEGT. The CDR3 protein is CASSEPGASGRVYNEQFF. The CDR3 bases are TGTGCCAGCAGTGAACCCGGAGCTAGCGGGAGGGTATACAATGAGCAGTTCTTC.

The CDR3 sequence: CASGDNLRDTQYF. CDR3 nucleotides: TGTGCCAGCGGAGACAATCTGAGGGATACGCAGTATTTT. The chain combines TRBV28 with TRBJ2-3; D gene unclear. The CDR3 has 13 residues. V lost 8 bases to trimming and J lost 6 bases, with 15 bases between them. Germline V gives CDR1 MDHEN, CDR2 SYDVKM. The complete variable domain, with remaining parts taken from reference TRBV28 and TRBJ2-3, reads DVKVTQSSRYLVKRTGEKVFLECVQDMDHENMFWYRQDPGLGLRLIYFSYDVKMKEKGDIPEGYSVSREKKERFSLILESASTNQTSMYLCASGDNLRDTQYFGPGTRLTVL.

This chain uses TRBV2 with TRBJ2-7; no reliable D call. Trimming stripped 10 bases from V and 3 bases from J, with 10 bases between. CDR1 is SNHLY, CDR2 FYNNEI, per germline. The length of the CDR3 is 11 residues. CDR3 sequence reads: CATSVIYEQYF. The CDR3 coding sequence is TGTGCCACCTCCGTGATCTACGAGCAGTACTTC.

The chain combines TRBV6-6 with TRBJ2-5, with TRBD2 matching over 9 bases. The germline V gene has CDR1 MNHNY and CDR2 SVGAGI (reference sequence). Trimming at V came to 6 bases and at J to 3 bases, leaving 8 bases not matched to a gene. The CDR3 is 15 residues long. The CDR3 coding sequence is TGTGCCAGCAGCCCCTATGCGGGAGGGGAAGAGACCCAGTACTTC. Protein: CASSPYAGGEETQYF.